In its sample, the clone carrying this T cell receptor beta chain was seen many times. Its cognate antigen is unknown. This record belongs to a study of Graves' ophthalmopathy and Graves' hyperthyroidism. At the level of the study: Ahead of any treatment, peripheral blood was obtained at the initial diagnosis. Points from the study as a whole: Forecasting of ophthalmopathy progression by the model achieved almost 71% sensitivity and 72.22% specificity.

Trimming stripped 4 bases from V and 2 bases from J, with 22 bases between. There are 19 residues in the CDR3. CDR1 and CDR2 from the germline V gene are SGHRS and YFSETQ. Donors with ophthalmopathy: moderate-to-severe activity, CAS ≥3, NOSPECS ≥4, duration under 3 months. An approximately 10 ml volume of fresh peripheral blood provided the PBMCs. Amplified material comprised TCR beta CDR3 regions derived from RNA transcripts. RT-PCR was first run with HTBI primers, then multiplex PCR in a second round. TCRdb ran MiXCR on the multiplex PCR reads and lists one entry per CDR3 protein. The sample holds roughly 480,000 distinct CDR3 sequences, under 15% seen once.

The chain couples TRBV5-1 to TRBJ2-6, with D tentatively TRBD1 or TRBD2 (6 bases each). The source of this sequence is a woman in her 30s with Graves' ophthalmopathy. Specimen: blood. Here the CDR3 reads CASSTGGGDIYTGANVLTF. The CDR3 DNA sequence: TGCGCCAGCAGCACCGGAGGAGGGGACATATACACTGGGGCCAACGTCCTGACTTTC.